The present T cell receptor beta chain was sequenced within a study of shared clonotypes between healthy human individuals. Germline loops: CDR1 SGHDT, CDR2 YYEEEE. This CDR3 spans 13 amino acids. Trimming stripped 2 bases from V and 1 base from J, with 6 bases between. Findings and caveats of the study: Non-shared clonotypes were found to have lower generation probabilities than the clonotypes that were shared by all four of the sorted-subset donors.

Of note for this clone: Its antigen is not known. Other DNA sequences in the same sample also yield this CDR3.

Authors' analysis steps: Junction-only sequences without quality scores were provided by ImmunoSEQ, so filtering was different. This table comes from immunoSEQ multiplex PCR, and its TCRdb copy is limited to in-frame clones, with some not included. V and J calls and clone size follow that table, whereas D and trimming were derived from the DNA. Here the sample spans around 79,000 clones, 60% to 80% being singletons. V is TRBV5-6 and J is TRBJ1-1; tentative D call: TRBD1 (5 bases). This receptor was obtained from a man aged 30 to 39 in good health. The sequenced sample was memory CD8+ T cells sorted from blood. Subset of the sample: CD45RO+ cells pooled with CCR7-negative TemRA cells. CDR3 sequence (DNA): TGTGCCAGCAGCTTTGGGGGGAACACTGAAGCTTTCTTT. Translating gives CASSFGGNTEAFF.